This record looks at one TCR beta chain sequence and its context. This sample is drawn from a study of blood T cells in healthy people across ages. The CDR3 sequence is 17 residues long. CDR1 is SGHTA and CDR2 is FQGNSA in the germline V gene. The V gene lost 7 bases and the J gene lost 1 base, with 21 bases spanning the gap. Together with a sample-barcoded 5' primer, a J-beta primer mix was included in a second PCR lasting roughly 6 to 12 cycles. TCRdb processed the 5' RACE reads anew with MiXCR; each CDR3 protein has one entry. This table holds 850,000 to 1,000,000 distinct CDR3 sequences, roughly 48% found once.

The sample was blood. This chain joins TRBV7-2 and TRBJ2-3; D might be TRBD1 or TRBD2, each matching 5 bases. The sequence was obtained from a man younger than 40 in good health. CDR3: CASKILGAGAGTDTQYF. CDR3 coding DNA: TGTGCCAGCAAGATTCTCGGGGCGGGCGCCGGCACAGATACGCAGTATTTT.